The next 6 T cell receptor beta chains were all read from a single sample in a study of OX40 agonist ivuxolimab in advanced cancers. The method behind the library was the immunoSEQ multiplex PCR assay. TCRdb took this table from immuneACCESS and kept in-frame rearrangements with V and J called. Such tables lack part of the clones; where checked against another copy, unresolved V genes explain under half of the gap, and the rest is unexplained. Across this sample there are about 62,000 clones, with 92% seen only once. The ten top clones hold 13% of the sample. The sequences come from CD4+ or CD8+ T cells sorted from blood, collected in a trial of the OX40 agonist ivuxolimab. The receptors shown here come from an adult with an advanced solid tumor such as melanoma, head and neck, liver or kidney cancer.

The chain recombines TRBV7-2 with TRBJ2-3; D could derive from TRBD1 or TRBD2 (6 bases each). The CDR3 covers 16 residues. The V end lost 7 bases, the J end lost 2 bases, and 19 bases lay between the germline ends. Germline V gene data show CDR1 as SGHTA and CDR2 as FQGNSA. CDR3 sequence (DNA): TGTGCCAGCAAACCCCCGGTGGAGGGGGTCACAGATACGCAGTATTTT. Translating gives CASKPPVEGVTDTQYF.

The chain has TRBV7-9 and TRBJ2-1; 9 bases map to TRBD2. The germline CDR1 and CDR2 sequences are SEHNR and FQNEAQ (reference sequence). The CDR3 extends over 15 amino acids. The junction had 9 bases not matched to a gene; V was cut back by 6 bases and J by 6 bases. CDR3 region: CASSRIAGALNEQFF. Written as DNA, the CDR3 is TGTGCCAGCAGTCGGATAGCGGGAGCCCTCAATGAGCAGTTCTTC.

This clone was counted between two and nine times. The chain joins TRBV19 to TRBJ1-2; no reliable D call. Germline assignment: CDR1 LNHDA and CDR2 SQIVND (reference sequence). V shed 10 bases and J shed 1 base, with 25 bases lying between them. The CDR3 runs to 17 residues. In nucleotides, the CDR3 is TGTGCCACCACCCTTTCTCCCTACGACGGGGATAACTATGGCTACACCTTC. Protein: CATTLSPYDGDNYGYTF.

The chain combines TRBV11-2 with TRBJ2-6; D could derive from TRBD1 or TRBD2 (5 bases each). The germline gives CDR1 SGHAT, CDR2 FQNNGV. Trimming shortened V by 6 bases and J by 0 bases, and 15 bases separated the two germline ends. This CDR3 has 17 amino acids. The CDR3 nucleotides are TGTGCCAGCAGATCTGACACGGGACCCTCTGGGGCCAACGTCCTGACTTTC. Translating gives CASRSDTGPSGANVLTF. Full variable domain (missing parts from reference TRBV11-2 and TRBJ2-6): EAGVAQSPRYKIIEKRQSVAFWCNPISGHATLYWYQQILGQGPKLLIQFQNNGVVDDSQLPKDRFSAERLKGVDSTLKIQPAKLEDSAVYLCASRSDTGPSGANVLTFGAGSRLTVL.

The CDR3 bases are TGCGCCAGCAGTCAAAGTCAGGGAGAAGAGACCCAGTACTTC. It yields the protein CASSQSQGEETQYF. The chain uses TRBV4-1 and TRBJ2-5; tentatively, D is TRBD1 or TRBD2 (5 bases each). Germline V gene data show CDR1 as MGHRA and CDR2 as YSYEKL. The CDR3 runs 14 residues. The V and J ends lost 6 bases and 3 bases respectively, with 14 bases between them.

J is TRBJ1-5 and V is TRBV4-1, with D tentatively TRBD1 (6 bases). Germline V gives CDR1 MGHRA, CDR2 YSYEKL. The CDR3 runs 15 residues. CDR3 protein: CAAGPRGTSNQPQHF. The CDR3 DNA sequence: TGCGCGGCAGGTCCCAGGGGTACAAGCAATCAGCCCCAGCATTTT.